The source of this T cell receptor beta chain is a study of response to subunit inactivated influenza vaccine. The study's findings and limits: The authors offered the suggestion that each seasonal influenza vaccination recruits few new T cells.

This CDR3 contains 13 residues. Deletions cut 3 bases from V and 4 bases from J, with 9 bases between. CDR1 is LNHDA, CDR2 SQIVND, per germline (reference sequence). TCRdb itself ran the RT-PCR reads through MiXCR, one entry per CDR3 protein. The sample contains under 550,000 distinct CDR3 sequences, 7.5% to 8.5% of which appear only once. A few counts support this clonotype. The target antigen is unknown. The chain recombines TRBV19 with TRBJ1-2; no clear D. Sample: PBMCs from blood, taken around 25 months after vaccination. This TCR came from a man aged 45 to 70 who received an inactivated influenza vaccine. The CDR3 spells CASSIGVPYGYTF. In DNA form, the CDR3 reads TGTGCCAGTAGTATCGGAGTCCCCTATGGCTACACCTTC.